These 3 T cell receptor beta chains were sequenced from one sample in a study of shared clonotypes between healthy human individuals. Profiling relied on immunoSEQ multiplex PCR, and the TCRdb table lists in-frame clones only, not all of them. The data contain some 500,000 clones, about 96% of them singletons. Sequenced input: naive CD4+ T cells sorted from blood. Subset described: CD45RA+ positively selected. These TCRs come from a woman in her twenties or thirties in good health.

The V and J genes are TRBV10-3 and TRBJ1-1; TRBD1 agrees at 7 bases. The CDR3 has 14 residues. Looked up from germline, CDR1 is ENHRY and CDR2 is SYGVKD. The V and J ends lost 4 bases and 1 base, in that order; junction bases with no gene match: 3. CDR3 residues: CAISGDRENTEAFF. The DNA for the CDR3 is TGTGCCATCAGTGGAGACAGGGAGAACACTGAAGCTTTCTTT.

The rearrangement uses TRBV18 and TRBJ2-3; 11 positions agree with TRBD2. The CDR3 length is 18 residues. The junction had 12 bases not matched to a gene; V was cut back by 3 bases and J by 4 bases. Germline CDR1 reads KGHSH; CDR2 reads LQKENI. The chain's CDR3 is CASSPPTTSGSWADTQYF. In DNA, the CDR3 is TGTGCCAGCTCACCGCCTACAACTAGCGGGAGCTGGGCAGATACGCAGTATTTT.

Written as DNA, the CDR3 is TGTGCCAGTGCGAGGGACAGATGGTCTGGAAACACCATATATTTT. Translation gives CASARDRWSGNTIYF. The rearrangement links TRBV19 to TRBJ1-3; 7 bases are a match to TRBD1. This CDR3 contains 15 residues. Germline CDR1 LNHDA, CDR2 SQIVND (reference sequence). V trimming: 8 bases; J trimming: 1 base; junction bases outside the gene matches: 8.